The sequence of this T cell receptor beta chain was determined in a study of neurological immune-mediated disorders. About this clonotype: An end of the junction does not agree with germline; a read error may underlie this.

Stored at -80 C, 2 million PBMCs were the source of the unsorted libraries. A single record per CDR3 protein comes from TCRdb applying MiXCR to the 5' RACE reads. The top ten hold 3.5% to 4.5% of the sample, which has about 50,000 distinct CDR3 sequences, roughly 17% seen once. The CDR3 runs 12 residues. The receptor was isolated from a man between 60 and 75 years old in good health. Sequenced: PBMCs. This chain connects TRBV12-3 or TRBV12-4 to TRBJ1-5; D is unresolved. The CDR3 loop reads CASTGRNQPQHF. CDR3 coding DNA: TGTGCCAGCACTGGGCGCAATCAGCCCCAACATTTT.